This T cell receptor (beta chain) was captured by sequencing in a study of control samples from healthy donors and cancer patients. V was shortened by 1 base and J by 5 bases, with 5 bases between the two germline ends. The CDR3 consists of 12 residues. Looked up from germline, CDR1 is SGHAT and CDR2 is FQNNGV. Using immunoSEQ multiplex PCR, the repertoire was profiled, and TCRdb retains in-frame clones only, with some absent. The profile shows about 58,000 clones, about 89% of them singletons. The sequenced sample was PBMCs. The TCR comes from a woman in her fifties or sixties with lung cancer. The V call is TRBV11-2, the J call TRBJ2-5, with D hard to call. The CDR3 reads CASSLVRETQYF. CDR3 DNA sequence: TGTGCCAGCAGCTTAGTTCGGGAGACCCAGTACTTC.